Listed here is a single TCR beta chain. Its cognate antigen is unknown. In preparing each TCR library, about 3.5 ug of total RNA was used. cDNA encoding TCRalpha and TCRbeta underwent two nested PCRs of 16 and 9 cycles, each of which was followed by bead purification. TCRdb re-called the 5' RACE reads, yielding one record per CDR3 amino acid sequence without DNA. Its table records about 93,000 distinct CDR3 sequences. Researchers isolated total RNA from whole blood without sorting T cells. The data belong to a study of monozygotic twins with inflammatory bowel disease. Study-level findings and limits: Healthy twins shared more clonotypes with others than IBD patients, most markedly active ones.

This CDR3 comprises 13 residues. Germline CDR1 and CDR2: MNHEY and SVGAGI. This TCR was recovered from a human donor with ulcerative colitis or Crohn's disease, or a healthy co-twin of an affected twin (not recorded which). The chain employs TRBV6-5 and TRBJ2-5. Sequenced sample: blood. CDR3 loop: CASSRRTQETQYF.